A selection of T cell receptor beta chains follows, all from one sample in a study of cytomegalovirus exposure and HLA in healthy donors. TCRdb's table, derived via immunoSEQ multiplex PCR, lists solely in-frame clones and lacks some. The sample has approximately 100,000 clones; 60% to 75% are singletons. The sample comprised PBMCs. The receptor source for this set is a man between 40 and 49 years old in good health and CMV-seropositive. CDR3s include the opening cysteine and the closing phenylalanine or tryptophan. A D gene is named only where the DNA matches it firmly. Clone size, where shown, is once, few, many, or a class for clones that have expanded.

clone_size,j_call,d_call,v_call,cdr3_nt,cdr3_aa
once,TRBJ2-6,-,TRBV27,TGTGCCAGCAGCGGTTCTGGGGCCAACGTCCTGACTTTC,CASSGSGANVLTF
-,TRBJ2-5,-,TRBV7-2,TGTGCCAGCAGCTTAGATCTGTCCCAAGAGACCCAGTACTTC,CASSLDLSQETQYF
few,TRBJ1-1,-,TRBV2,TGTGCCAGCACCCGTCAGGGTCCCACTGAAGCTTTCTTT,CASTRQGPTEAFF
-,TRBJ2-7,-,TRBV6-1,TGTGCCAGCAGAGGGGGAAGCTCCTACGAGCAGTACTTC,CASRGGSSYEQYF
-,TRBJ2-7,-,TRBV30,TGTGCCTGGAGCGGCGGAACCTCCTACGAGCAGTACTTC,CAWSGGTSYEQYF
-,TRBJ2-3,-,TRBV5-1,TGCGCCAGCAGCCTAGGGACAAAGTCTGGAGATACGCAGTATTTT,CASSLGTKSGDTQYF
few,TRBJ1-4,TRBD1,TRBV19,TGTGCCACAACGTCGGACAGGGGAGAAGAAAAACTGTTTTTT,CATTSDRGEEKLFF
-,TRBJ1-1,TRBD1,TRBV19,TGTGCCACACATCTACAGGGGGCAAACACTGAAGCTTTCTTT,CATHLQGANTEAFF
-,TRBJ1-3,TRBD1,TRBV27,TGTGCCAGCAGTTCTGGACAGGGAGCCGGAAACACCATATATTTT,CASSSGQGAGNTIYF
-,TRBJ2-3,TRBD2,TRBV5-8,TGTGCCAGCAGCCCGGGACTAGCCGTGGCAGATACGCAGTATTTT,CASSPGLAVADTQYF
-,TRBJ1-2,-,TRBV5-1,TGCGCCAGCAGCTCCCAGGAAAATACGGATGGCTACACCTTC,CASSSQENTDGYTF
-,TRBJ1-3,-,TRBV30,TGTGCCTGGAGTGTTTCGGGGGACGGAAACACCATATATTTT,CAWSVSGDGNTIYF
-,TRBJ2-3,TRBD2,TRBV7-2,TGTGCCAGCAGCTTAACGGGAGGAGGGGTGGATACGCAGTATTTT,CASSLTGGGVDTQYF
-,TRBJ2-1,TRBD2,TRBV5-1,TGCGCCAGCAGCTTCAATGGACTAGCGGTTTCCTACAATGAGCAGTTCTTC,CASSFNGLAVSYNEQFF
-,TRBJ2-5,TRBD1,TRBV7-9,TGTGCCGGACAGGGGGCCGGTACGGAGACCCAGTACTTC,CAGQGAGTETQYF
few,TRBJ1-2,TRBD1,TRBV5-1,TGCGCCAGCAGCTATACCGGGACAGGGGTTGGCTACACCTTC,CASSYTGTGVGYTF
-,TRBJ1-1,TRBD1,TRBV4-1,TGCGCCAGCAGCCAAGGACAGGGGGACACTGAAGCTTTCTTT,CASSQGQGDTEAFF
few,TRBJ1-3,TRBD1,TRBV7-6,TGTGCCAGCAGCCAACAGGGGCCTGGAAACACCATATATTTT,CASSQQGPGNTIYF
-,TRBJ2-4,TRBD1,TRBV6-5,TGTGCCAGCAGACGGACAGGGGGCGCGGACATTCAGTACTTC,CASRRTGGADIQYF
few,TRBJ2-3,TRBD2,TRBV5-6,TGTGCCAGCAGCTTAGTGCTAGCGGGAGGCTTAGATACGCAGTATTTT,CASSLVLAGGLDTQYF
-,TRBJ1-5,-,TRBV6-5,TGTGCCAGCAGGGCACCCAATCAGCCCCAGCATTTT,CASRAPNQPQHF
-,TRBJ2-3,-,TRBV5-4,TGTGCCAGCAGCTTGGCCTCGGCAGATACGCAGTATTTT,CASSLASADTQYF
-,TRBJ2-5,-,TRBV6-1,TGTGCCAGCAGTGTTCTCAGGGGTCCCCAAGAGACCCAGTACTTC,CASSVLRGPQETQYF
-,TRBJ1-3,-,TRBV18,TGTGCCAGCTCACCACCCGGAATTACAGGGGGAAACACCATATATTTT,CASSPPGITGGNTIYF
-,TRBJ2-3,TRBD1,TRBV25-1,TGTGCCAGCAGTGGCCGACCGGGACAGCCTCTCGGTACGCAGTATTTT,CASSGRPGQPLGTQYF
-,TRBJ2-5,-,TRBV6-1,TGTGCCAGCAGACATGGGAGCCAAGAGACCCAGTACTTC,CASRHGSQETQYF
-,TRBJ2-1,-,TRBV6-6,TGTGCCAGCAGTTACTCAGTGAGCTCCTACAATGAGCAGTTCTTC,CASSYSVSSYNEQFF